The entry below gives a single T cell receptor (beta chain) sequence along with its context. These data originate in a study of blood T cell repertoires in COVID-19. As for the study in general: Samples taken during acute and convalescent COVID-19 were collected in the United States, Italy and Spain. The analysed material was cDNA or gDNA that came from T cells, B-cell-depleted T cells, or PBMCs.

Per the study methods: Amplification of reference gene primers was used by the study to estimate nucleated cell counts. Assay: immunoSEQ multiplex PCR; the TCRdb copy retains only in-frame clones and omits some. For V, J and clone size, that table is used; D and trimming come from the DNA. The table has some 56,000 clones, roughly nine tenths seen once. Germline V CDR1 and CDR2: SGHTA, FQGNSA. V was shortened by 0 bases and J by 3 bases, with 15 bases between the two germline ends. The CDR3 is 17 residues long. While infection was still active, Seattle patients were enrolled and then followed longitudinally.

V is TRBV7-2 and J is TRBJ2-1; the D gene is possibly TRBD2 (7 bases). The sequence was collected from a woman aged 55-70 years with COVID-19, enrolled during active disease. The sequencing input was peripheral blood. CDR3 DNA sequence: TGTGCCAGCAGCTTAGCGGGCGGGGGCCGGAACTACAATGAGCAGTTCTTC. Protein sequence: CASSLAGGGRNYNEQFF.